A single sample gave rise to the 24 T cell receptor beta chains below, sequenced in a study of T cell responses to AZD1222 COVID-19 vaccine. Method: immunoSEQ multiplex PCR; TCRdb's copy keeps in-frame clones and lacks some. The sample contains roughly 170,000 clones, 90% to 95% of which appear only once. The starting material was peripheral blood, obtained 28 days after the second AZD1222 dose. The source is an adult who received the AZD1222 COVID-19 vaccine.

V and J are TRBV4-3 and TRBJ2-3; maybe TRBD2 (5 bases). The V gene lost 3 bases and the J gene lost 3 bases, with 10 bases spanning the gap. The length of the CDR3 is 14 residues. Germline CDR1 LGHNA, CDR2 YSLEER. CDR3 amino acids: CASSHRTGTDTQYF. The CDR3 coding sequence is TGCGCCAGCAGCCACCGGACTGGGACAGATACGCAGTATTTT.

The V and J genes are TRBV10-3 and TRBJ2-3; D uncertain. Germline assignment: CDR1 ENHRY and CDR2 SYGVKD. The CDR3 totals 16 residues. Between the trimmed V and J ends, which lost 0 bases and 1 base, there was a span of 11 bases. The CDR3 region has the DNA TGTGCCATCAGTGAGTCGTGGGGAATCGGCACAGATACGCAGTATTTT. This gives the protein CAISESWGIGTDTQYF.

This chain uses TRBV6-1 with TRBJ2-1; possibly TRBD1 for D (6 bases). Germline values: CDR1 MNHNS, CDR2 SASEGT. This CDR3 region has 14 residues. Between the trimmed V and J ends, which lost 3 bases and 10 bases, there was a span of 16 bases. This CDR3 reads CASSDTPHRVEQFF. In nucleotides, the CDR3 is TGTGCCAGCAGTGACACTCCTCACAGGGTCGAGCAGTTCTTC.

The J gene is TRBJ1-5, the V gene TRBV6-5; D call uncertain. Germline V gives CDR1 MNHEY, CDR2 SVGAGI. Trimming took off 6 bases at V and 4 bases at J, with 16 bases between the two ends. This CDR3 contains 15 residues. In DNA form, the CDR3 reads TGTGCCAGCAGCCACGGGGTCCGCGGTAATCAGCCCCAGCATTTT. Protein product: CASSHGVRGNQPQHF.

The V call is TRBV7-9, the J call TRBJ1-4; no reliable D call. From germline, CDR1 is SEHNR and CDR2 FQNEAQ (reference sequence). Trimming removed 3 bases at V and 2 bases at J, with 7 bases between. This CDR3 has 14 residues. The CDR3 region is CASSFSGTNEKLFF. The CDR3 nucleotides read TGTGCCAGCAGCTTCTCCGGGACTAATGAAAAACTGTTTTTT.

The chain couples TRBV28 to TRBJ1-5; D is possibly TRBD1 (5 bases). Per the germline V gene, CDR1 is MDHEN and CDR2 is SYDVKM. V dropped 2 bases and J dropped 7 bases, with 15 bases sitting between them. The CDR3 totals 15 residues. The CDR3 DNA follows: TGTGCCAGCAGTTTAGACAGCACCTTCTCCCAGCCCCAGCATTTT. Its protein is CASSLDSTFSQPQHF.

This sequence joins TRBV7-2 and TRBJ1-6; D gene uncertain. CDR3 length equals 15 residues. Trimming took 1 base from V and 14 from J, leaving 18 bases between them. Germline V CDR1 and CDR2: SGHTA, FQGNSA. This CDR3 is CASSLGAVAQTTLHF. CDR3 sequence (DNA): TGTGCCAGCAGCTTAGGGGCCGTCGCACAAACGACCCTCCACTTT.

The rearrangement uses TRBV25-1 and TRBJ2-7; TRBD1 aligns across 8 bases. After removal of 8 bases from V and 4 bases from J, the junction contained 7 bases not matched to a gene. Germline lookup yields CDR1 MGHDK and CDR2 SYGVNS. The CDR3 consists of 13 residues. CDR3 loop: CASRGQGGYEQYF. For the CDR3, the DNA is TGTGCCAGCCGCGGACAGGGCGGGTACGAGCAGTACTTC.

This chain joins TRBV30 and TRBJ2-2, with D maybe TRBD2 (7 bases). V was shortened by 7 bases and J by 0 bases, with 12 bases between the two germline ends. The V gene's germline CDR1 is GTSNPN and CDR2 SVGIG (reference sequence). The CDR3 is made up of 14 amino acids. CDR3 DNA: TGTGCCTCTCGGGGGGACACGAACACCGGGGAGCTGTTTTTT. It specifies CASRGDTNTGELFF.

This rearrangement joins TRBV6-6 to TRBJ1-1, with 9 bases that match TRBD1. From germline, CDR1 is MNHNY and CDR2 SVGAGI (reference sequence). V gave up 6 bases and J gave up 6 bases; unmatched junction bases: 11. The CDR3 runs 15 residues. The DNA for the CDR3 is TGTGCCAGCAGCGATGCCGGGACAGGGAGCCCTGAAGCTTTCTTT. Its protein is CASSDAGTGSPEAFF.

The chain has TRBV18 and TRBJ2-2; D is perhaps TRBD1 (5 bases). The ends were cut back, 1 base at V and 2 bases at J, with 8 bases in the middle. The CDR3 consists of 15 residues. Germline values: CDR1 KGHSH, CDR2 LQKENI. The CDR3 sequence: CASSPLGVNTGELFF. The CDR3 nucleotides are TGTGCCAGCTCACCACTAGGGGTAAACACCGGGGAGCTGTTTTTT.

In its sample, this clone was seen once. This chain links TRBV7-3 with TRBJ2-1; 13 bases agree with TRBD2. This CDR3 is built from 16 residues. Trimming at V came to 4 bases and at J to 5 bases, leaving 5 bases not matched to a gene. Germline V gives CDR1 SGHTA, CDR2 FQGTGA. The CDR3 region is CASSSGTSGAHNEQFF. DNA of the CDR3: TGTGCCAGCAGCTCCGGGACTAGCGGGGCCCACAATGAGCAGTTCTTC.

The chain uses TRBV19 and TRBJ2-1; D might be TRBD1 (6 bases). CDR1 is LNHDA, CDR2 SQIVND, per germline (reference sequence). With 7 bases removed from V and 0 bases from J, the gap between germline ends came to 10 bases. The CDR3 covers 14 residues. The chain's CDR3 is CASNDRNSYNEQFF. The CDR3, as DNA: TGTGCCAGTAACGACAGGAACTCCTACAATGAGCAGTTCTTC.

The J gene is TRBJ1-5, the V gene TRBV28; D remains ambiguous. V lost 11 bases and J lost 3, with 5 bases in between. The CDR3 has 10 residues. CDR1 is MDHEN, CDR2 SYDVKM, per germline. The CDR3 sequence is CAVSNQPQHF. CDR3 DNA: TGTGCCGTGTCCAATCAGCCCCAGCATTTT.

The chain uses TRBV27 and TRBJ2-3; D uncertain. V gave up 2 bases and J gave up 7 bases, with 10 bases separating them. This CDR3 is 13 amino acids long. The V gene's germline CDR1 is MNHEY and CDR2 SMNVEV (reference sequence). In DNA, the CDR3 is TGTGCCAGCAGTTTAAACCAACCTAATACGCAGTATTTT. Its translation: CASSLNQPNTQYF.

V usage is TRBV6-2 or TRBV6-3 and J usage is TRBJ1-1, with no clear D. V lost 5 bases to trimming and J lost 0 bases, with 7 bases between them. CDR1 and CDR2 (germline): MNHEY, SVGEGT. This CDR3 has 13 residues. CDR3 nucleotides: TGTGCCAGCAGTGTAGGAATGAACACTGAAGCTTTCTTT. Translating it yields CASSVGMNTEAFF.

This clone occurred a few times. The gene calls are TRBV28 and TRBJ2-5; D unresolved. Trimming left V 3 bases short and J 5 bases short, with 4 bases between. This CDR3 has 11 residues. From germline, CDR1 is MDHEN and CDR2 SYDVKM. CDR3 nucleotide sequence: TGTGCCAGCAGTTTCTCGGAGACCCAGTACTTC. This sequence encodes CASSFSETQYF.

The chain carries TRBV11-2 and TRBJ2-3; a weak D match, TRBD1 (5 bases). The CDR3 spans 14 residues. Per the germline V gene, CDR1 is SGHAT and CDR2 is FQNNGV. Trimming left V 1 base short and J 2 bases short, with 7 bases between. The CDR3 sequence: CASSLGGLTDTQYF. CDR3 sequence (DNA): TGTGCCAGCAGCTTAGGGGGCCTCACAGATACGCAGTATTTT.

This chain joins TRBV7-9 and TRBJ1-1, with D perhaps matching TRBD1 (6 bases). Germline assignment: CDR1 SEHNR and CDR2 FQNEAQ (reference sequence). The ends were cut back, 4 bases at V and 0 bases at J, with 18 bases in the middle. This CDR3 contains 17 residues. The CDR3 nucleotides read TGTGCCAGCAGCTGGGACACGCATCTAGGGATGAACACTGAAGCTTTCTTT. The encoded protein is CASSWDTHLGMNTEAFF.

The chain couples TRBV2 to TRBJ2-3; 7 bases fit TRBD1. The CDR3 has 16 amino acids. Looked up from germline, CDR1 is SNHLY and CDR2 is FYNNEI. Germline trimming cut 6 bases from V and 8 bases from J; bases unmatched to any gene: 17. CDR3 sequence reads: CASRLRTGAQGVTQYF. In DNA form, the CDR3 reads TGTGCCAGCAGACTAAGAACAGGGGCGCAAGGAGTTACGCAGTATTTT.

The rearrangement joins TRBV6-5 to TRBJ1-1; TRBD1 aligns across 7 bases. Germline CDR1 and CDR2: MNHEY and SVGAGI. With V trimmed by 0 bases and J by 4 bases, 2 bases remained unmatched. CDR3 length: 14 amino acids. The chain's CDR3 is CASSYSTGVTEAFF. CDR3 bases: TGTGCCAGCAGTTACTCCACAGGGGTCACTGAAGCTTTCTTT.

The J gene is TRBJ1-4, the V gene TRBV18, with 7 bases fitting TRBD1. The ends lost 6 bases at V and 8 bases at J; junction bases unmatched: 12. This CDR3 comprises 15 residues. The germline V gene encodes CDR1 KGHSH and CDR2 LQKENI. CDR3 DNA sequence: TGTGCCAGCTCGTCACAGGGGTCCCTATGGGAAAAACTGTTTTTT. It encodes CASSSQGSLWEKLFF.

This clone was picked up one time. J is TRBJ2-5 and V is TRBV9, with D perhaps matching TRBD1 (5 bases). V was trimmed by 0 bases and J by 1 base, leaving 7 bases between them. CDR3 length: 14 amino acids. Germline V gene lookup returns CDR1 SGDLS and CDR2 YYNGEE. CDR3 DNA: TGTGCCAGCAGCGTAGGGGGCAGCCAAGAGACCCAGTACTTC. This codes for CASSVGGSQETQYF. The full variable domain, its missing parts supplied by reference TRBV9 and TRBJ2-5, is DSGVTQTPKHLITATGQRVTLRCSPRSGDLSVYWYQQSLDQGLQFLIQYYNGEERAKGNILERFSAQQFPDLHSELNLSSLELGDSALYFCASSVGGSQETQYFGPGTRLLVL.

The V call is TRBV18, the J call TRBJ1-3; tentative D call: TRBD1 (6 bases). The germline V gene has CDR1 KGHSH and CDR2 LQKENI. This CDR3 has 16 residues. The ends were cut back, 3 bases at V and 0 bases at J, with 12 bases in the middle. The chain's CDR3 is CASSPDRRSSGNTIYF. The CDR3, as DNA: TGTGCCAGCTCACCTGACAGGAGGAGCTCTGGAAACACCATATATTTT. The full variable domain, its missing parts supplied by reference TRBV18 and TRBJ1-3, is NAGVMQNPRHLVRRRGQEARLRCSPMKGHSHVYWYRQLPEEGLKFMVYLQKENIIDESGMPKERFSAEFPKEGPSILRIQQVVRGDSAAYFCASSPDRRSSGNTIYFGEGSWLTVV.